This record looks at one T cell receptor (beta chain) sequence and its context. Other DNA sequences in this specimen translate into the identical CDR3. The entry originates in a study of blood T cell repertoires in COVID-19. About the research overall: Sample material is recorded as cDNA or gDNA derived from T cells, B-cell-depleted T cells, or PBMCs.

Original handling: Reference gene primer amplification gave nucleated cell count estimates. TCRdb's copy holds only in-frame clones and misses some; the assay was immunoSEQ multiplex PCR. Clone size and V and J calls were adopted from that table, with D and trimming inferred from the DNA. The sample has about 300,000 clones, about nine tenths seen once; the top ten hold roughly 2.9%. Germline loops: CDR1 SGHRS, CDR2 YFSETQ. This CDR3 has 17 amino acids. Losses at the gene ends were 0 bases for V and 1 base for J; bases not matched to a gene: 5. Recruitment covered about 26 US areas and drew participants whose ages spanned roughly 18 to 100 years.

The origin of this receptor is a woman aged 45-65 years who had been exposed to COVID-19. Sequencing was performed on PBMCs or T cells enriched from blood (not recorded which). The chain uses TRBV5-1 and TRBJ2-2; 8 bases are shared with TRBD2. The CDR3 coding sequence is TGCGCCAGCAGCTTGGATCCAAGCGGGGGGAACACCGGGGAGCTGTTTTTT. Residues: CASSLDPSGGNTGELFF.